A single TCR beta chain is shown here with its context. As to treatment: oral pan-JAK inhibitor, 5-10 mg twice daily. The record originates from a study of CD8+ T cells in alopecia areata. Study-wide background: For the treated group, dosing was oral tofacitinib at 5 to 10 mg twice daily.

Investigators isolated RNA and reverse transcribed it into cDNA to act as the sequencing template. Method: immunoSEQ multiplex PCR; TCRdb's copy keeps in-frame clones and lacks some. The data contain 100,000 to 130,000 clones, 84% of them seen just once; the ten biggest clones take up 20% to 25%. The TCR sequence derives from a human donor with alopecia areata. The input for sequencing was CD8+ T cells sorted from blood, taken at week 24, from a patient treated with tofacitinib.

The CDR3 bases are TGCGCCAGCAGCCAAGATCAAGGGACAGGGGGCACCGGGGAGCTGTTTTTT. Translation gives CASSQDQGTGGTGELFF. The chain is built from TRBV4-3 and TRBJ2-2, with 11 bases aligning to TRBD1. The length of the CDR3 is 17 residues. CDR1 LGHNA and CDR2 YSLEER come from the germline V gene. Germline trimming cut 0 bases from V and 4 bases from J; bases unmatched to any gene: 4.